A single sample is the source of the 20 T cell receptor beta chains below, sequenced in a study of cytomegalovirus exposure and HLA in healthy donors (dated by TCRdb to between 2016 and 2019). The library was prepared using the immunoSEQ multiplex PCR assay. The multiplex PCR relied on a mix of 60 forward primers for TCR Vbeta segments and 13 reverse primers for TCR Jbeta segments. TCRdb mirrors the immuneACCESS table, restricted to in-frame sequences. Some clones are absent from its copies; in checked studies, under half trace to an unresolved V gene, and the reason for the others is unknown. The sample table holds approximately 110,000 clones. Of the sample, less than 4.5% is held by the ten largest clones. The sample was PBMCs. These receptors were taken from a man aged 18-30 years in good health and CMV-seronegative.

V gene TRBV9 combines with J gene TRBJ1-3, with D hard to call. With 0 bases removed from V and 0 bases from J, the gap between germline ends came to 4 bases. CDR1 and CDR2 from the germline V gene are SGDLS and YYNGEE. This CDR3 is built from 14 residues. The DNA for the CDR3 is TGTGCCAGCAGCGTAGCTGTCTCTGGAAACACCATATATTTT. Its translation is CASSVAVSGNTIYF.

J is TRBJ2-3 and V is TRBV5-4; the D gene is possibly TRBD2 (5 bases). Germline CDR1 SGHNT, CDR2 YYREEE (reference sequence). The CDR3 totals 15 residues. Trimming pared 2 bases from V and 4 bases from J, leaving 14 bases between. The CDR3, as DNA: TGTGCCAGCAGCTTAATCTGGGAGCGAGCAGATACGCAGTATTTT. Translated, it gives CASSLIWERADTQYF.

The chain employs TRBV2 and TRBJ1-3; TRBD1 aligns across 11 bases. With V trimmed by 1 base and J by 4 bases, 0 bases remained unmatched. In germline, CDR1 is SNHLY, CDR2 FYNNEI. This CDR3 is 15 amino acids long. CDR3: CASSEGTGGGNTIYF. DNA for the CDR3: TGTGCCAGCAGTGAAGGGACAGGGGGCGGAAACACCATATATTTT.

The chain employs TRBV5-1 and TRBJ1-5; 7 nucleotides align to TRBD1. This CDR3 region has 15 residues. Germline CDR1 SGHRS, CDR2 YFSETQ. Unmatched junction bases numbered 6, after V lost 4 bases and J lost 2 bases. The CDR3 DNA follows: TGCGCCAGCAGCCCCGCAGGGGGTGGCAATCAGCCCCAGCATTTT. It is translated as CASSPAGGGNQPQHF. Variable domain in full (rest from reference TRBV5-1 and TRBJ1-5): KAGVTQTPRYLIKTRGQQVTLSCSPISGHRSVSWYQQTPGQGLQFLFEYFSETQRNKGNFPGRFSGRQFSNSRSEMNVSTLELGDSALYLCASSPAGGGNQPQHFGDGTRLSIL.

The rearrangement joins TRBV7-8 to TRBJ1-1; unclear D gene. Germline V gene lookup returns CDR1 SGHVS and CDR2 FQNEAQ. Trimming cost V 3 bases and J 0 bases, with 5 bases left between them. The CDR3 length is 13 residues. In DNA form, the CDR3 reads TGTGCCAGCAGCTTTCAGGTGAACACTGAAGCTTTCTTT. Its translation is CASSFQVNTEAFF.

The V gene is TRBV10-3, the J gene TRBJ2-1, with D tentatively TRBD1 (6 bases). This CDR3 is built from 13 residues. The germline V and J ends were trimmed by 4 bases and 5 bases, with 9 bases remaining between them. Germline V gene data show CDR1 as ENHRY and CDR2 as SYGVKD. Here the CDR3 DNA reads TGTGCCATCAGTGGACAGGCCAACAATGAGCAGTTCTTC. Its protein is CAISGQANNEQFF.

The chain recombines TRBV19 with TRBJ1-2; D remains unclear. CDR3 length equals 16 residues. V lost 0 bases to trimming and J lost 8 bases, with 19 bases between them. The germline gives CDR1 LNHDA, CDR2 SQIVND (reference sequence). The CDR3 nucleotides are TGTGCCAGTAGTATAGATGGTCAGGCCCCTTTGCGAGGCTACACCTTC. The encoded protein is CASSIDGQAPLRGYTF.

This CDR3 reads CASKTGELLYGYTF. CDR3 nucleotide sequence: TGCGCCAGCAAAACAGGGGAACTACTCTATGGCTACACCTTC. This rearrangement joins TRBV5-1 to TRBJ1-2; 7 bases match TRBD1. Germline V gene sequence: CDR1 SGHRS, CDR2 YFSETQ. V shed 6 bases, J shed 4 bases, and the junction held 9 bases outside the gene matches. This CDR3 is 14 amino acids long.

The chain carries TRBV6-5 and TRBJ1-2, with a tentative D call TRBD1 (5 bases). Trimming pared 5 bases from V and 5 bases from J, leaving 15 bases between. Germline V CDR1 and CDR2: MNHEY, SVGAGI. CDR3 length equals 14 residues. CDR3 protein: CASSDGWGGYGYTF. The CDR3 DNA is TGTGCCAGCAGTGATGGATGGGGGGGATATGGCTACACCTTC.

V usage is TRBV21-1 and J usage is TRBJ1-4. TRBV21-1 is classified as a pseudogene. CDR3 length: 13 amino acids. Here the CDR3 DNA reads TGTGCCAGCAGCCCCAAAACCCGGGAAAAACTGTTTTTT. It yields the protein CASSPKTREKLFF.

This chain connects TRBV7-3 to TRBJ2-7; 7 bases align to TRBD2. J gave up 4 bases and V 2 bases, and 11 bases lay outside the gene matches. This CDR3 region has 16 residues. Germline CDR1 is SGHTA and CDR2 is FQGTGA. This chain's CDR3 is CASSLRGGDGTYEQYF. CDR3 sequence (DNA): TGTGCCAGCAGCTTACGGGGAGGGGACGGGACTTACGAGCAGTACTTC.

The rearrangement links TRBV5-5 to TRBJ1-2; unclear D gene. Trimming took off 2 bases at V and 0 bases at J, with 11 bases between the two ends. This CDR3 is 15 amino acids long. CDR1 is SGHKS and CDR2 is YYEKEE in the germline V gene (reference sequence). CDR3 in DNA: TGTGCCAGCAGCTTAGATTCCAGCGCTAACTATGGCTACACCTTC. Protein product: CASSLDSSANYGYTF. The full variable domain, in which reference TRBV5-5 and TRBJ1-2 provide the parts outside the CDR3, is DAGVTQSPTHLIKTRGQQVTLRCSPISGHKSVSWYQQVLGQGPQFIFQYYEKEERGRGNFPDRFSARQFPNYSSELNVNALLLGDSALYLCASSLDSSANYGYTFGSGTRLTVV.

The genes are TRBV18 and TRBJ2-7; D perhaps matches TRBD2 (6 bases). The V end lost 5 bases, the J end lost 4 bases, and 12 bases lay between the germline ends. This CDR3 has 13 amino acids. The germline V gene encodes CDR1 KGHSH and CDR2 LQKENI. CDR3 sequence reads: CASSAGSGYEQYF. The DNA of the CDR3 is TGTGCCAGCTCAGCGGGGAGTGGGTACGAGCAGTACTTC. The full variable domain, with the rest looked up from reference TRBV18 and TRBJ2-7, is NAGVMQNPRHLVRRRGQEARLRCSPMKGHSHVYWYRQLPEEGLKFMVYLQKENIIDESGMPKERFSAEFPKEGPSILRIQQVVRGDSAAYFCASSAGSGYEQYFGPGTRLTVT.

The rearrangement uses TRBV7-6 and TRBJ1-2; D unresolved. The germline gives CDR1 SGHVS, CDR2 FNYEAQ. Trimming shortened V by 5 bases and J by 5 bases, and 9 bases separated the two germline ends. CDR3 length: 12 amino acids. The CDR3 sequence: CASSPGGYGYTF. The CDR3 DNA reads TGTGCCAGCAGCCCGGGTGGATATGGCTACACCTTC.

The chain carries TRBV11-3 and TRBJ1-1, with TRBD1 identical over 7 bases. Germline V gene sequence: CDR1 SGHNT, CDR2 YENEEA. V shed 5 bases and J 4 bases; nucleotides not matched to a gene: 7. This CDR3 comprises 14 residues. The CDR3 nucleotides read TGTGCCAGCAGCACCAGACAGGGAGTCACTGAAGCTTTCTTT. It codes for CASSTRQGVTEAFF.

The chain has TRBV11-2 and TRBJ2-7, with D possibly matching TRBD1 (5 bases). Per germline, CDR1 SGHAT and CDR2 FQNNGV. The germline V and J ends were trimmed by 5 bases and 6 bases, with 14 bases remaining between them. The CDR3 consists of 13 residues. The CDR3 region is CASSPRNTGEQYF. In DNA form, the CDR3 reads TGTGCCAGCAGCCCACGGAATACAGGCGAGCAGTACTTC.

J is TRBJ1-1 and V is TRBV20-1, with TRBD1 matching over 9 bases. CDR1 and CDR2 from the germline V gene are DFQATT and SNEGSKA (reference sequence). V lost 5 bases, J lost 9 bases, and 4 bases stayed unmatched. The CDR3 runs to 11 residues. CDR3 residues: CSAGGQGKAFF. DNA of the CDR3: TGCAGTGCTGGGGGACAGGGAAAAGCTTTCTTT.

This sequence joins TRBV5-4 and TRBJ2-1, with 7 bases matching TRBD1. CDR1 is SGHNT, CDR2 YYREEE, per germline (reference sequence). The V and J ends lost 3 bases and 8 bases, in that order; junction bases with no gene match: 8. The CDR3 sequence is 14 residues long. The CDR3 nucleotides read TGTGCCAGCAGCTCCTTACAGGGGTTGGATGAGCAGTTCTTC. As protein: CASSSLQGLDEQFF.

The chain uses TRBV6-5 and TRBJ2-7; 7 bases map to TRBD2. Germline loops: CDR1 MNHEY, CDR2 SVGAGI. Trimming took 6 bases from V and 5 from J; bases not matched to a gene: 10. The CDR3 covers 14 residues. The CDR3 nucleotides read TGTGCCAGCAGAGACCCACTAGCGCGGCACGAGCAGTACTTC. Its protein product is CASRDPLARHEQYF.

The J gene is TRBJ1-5, the V gene TRBV25-1; no reliable D call. V gave up 6 bases and J gave up 3 bases, with 12 bases separating them. Germline V gene data show CDR1 as MGHDK and CDR2 as SYGVNS. The CDR3 spans 14 residues. CDR3 amino acids: CASSSAGNNQPQHF. The CDR3 DNA sequence: TGTGCCAGCAGCTCGGCGGGGAACAATCAGCCCCAGCATTTT.